What follows are 15 T cell receptor beta chains derived from one specimen sequenced in a study of CD8 T cells in Susac syndrome. The RNA input was 0.5 to 1 ug, and it was reverse transcribed with random hexamers. TCRdb independently ran MiXCR on the immunoSEQ multiplex PCR reads; one entry per CDR3 protein. The table includes about 430,000 distinct CDR3 sequences, 85% detected once. The sequencing input was CD8+ T cells from PBMCs. These TCRs come from a human donor with multiple sclerosis.

CDR3 nucleotide sequence: TGTGCCAGCAGCCATCCAGACGCGGGGGGGTCCTACGAGCAGTACTTC. Amino acid sequence: CASSHPDAGGSYEQYF. The chain carries TRBV7-2 and TRBJ2-7; TRBD2 matches 9 bases. Trimming at V came to 5 bases and at J to 1 base, leaving 9 bases not matched to a gene. Germline V gene sequence: CDR1 SGHTA, CDR2 FQGNSA. The CDR3 contains 16 residues.

The gene calls are TRBV7-2 and TRBJ1-1; a weak D match, TRBD1 (5 bases). Germline CDR1 reads SGHTA; CDR2 reads FQGNSA. Trimming took 2 bases from V and 1 from J, leaving 14 bases between them. CDR3 size: 16 residues. The CDR3, as DNA: TGTGCCAGCAGCTTACTCAGGACACTGAAGAACACTGAAGCTTTCTTT. It encodes CASSLLRTLKNTEAFF.

The gene calls are TRBV7-8 and TRBJ2-1, with no clear D. V was pared by 1 base and J by 6 bases, with 16 bases between. The CDR3 loop spans 16 amino acids. The germline CDR1 and CDR2 sequences are SGHVS and FQNEAQ. CDR3 nucleotide sequence: TGTGCCAGCAGCTTAGACGCGCAGTCGAGTGGCAATGAGCAGTTCTTC. Translated, it gives CASSLDAQSSGNEQFF.

The V gene is TRBV2, the J gene TRBJ2-5, with D unresolved. Trimming cost V 2 bases and J 3 bases, with 7 bases left between them. The CDR3 has 13 residues. From germline, CDR1 is SNHLY and CDR2 FYNNEI. As DNA, the CDR3 is TGTGCCAGCAGTGAACACTGGGAAGAGACCCAGTACTTC. This encodes CASSEHWEETQYF.

This sequence joins TRBV5-1 and TRBJ1-1; D remains unclear. The CDR3 has 13 amino acids. Germline values: CDR1 SGHRS, CDR2 YFSETQ. The V and J ends lost 0 bases and 8 bases respectively, with 11 bases between them. For the CDR3, the DNA is TGCGCCAGCAGCTTGGGTGAGGGAGCCGAAGCTTTCTTT. It yields the protein CASSLGEGAEAFF.

The chain joins TRBV28 to TRBJ1-1, with a tentative D call TRBD1 (5 bases). The germline gives CDR1 MDHEN, CDR2 SYDVKM. Trimming pared 10 bases from V and 0 bases from J, leaving 9 bases between. The CDR3 has 12 residues. CDR3 sequence reads: CATEGMNTEAFF. CDR3 DNA: TGTGCCACCGAGGGGATGAACACTGAAGCTTTCTTT.

This chain uses TRBV4-1 with TRBJ1-2; TRBD1 matches 8 bases. The CDR3 is 14 residues long. Germline V gene lookup returns CDR1 MGHRA and CDR2 YSYEKL. V shed 0 bases and J 8 bases; nucleotides not matched to a gene: 5. CDR3 nucleotide sequence: TGCGCCAGCAGCCAAGATCCCGGGACAGGCGGCTACACCTTC. This translates into CASSQDPGTGGYTF.

This clonotype was detected a few times. The chain has TRBV28 and TRBJ2-7, with 9 bases that match TRBD1. The CDR3 has 14 amino acids. From germline, CDR1 is MDHEN and CDR2 SYDVKM. Losses at the gene ends were 5 bases for V and 5 bases for J; bases not matched to a gene: 7. The CDR3 DNA follows: TGTGCCAGCAGTCCAGGGACAGGGATCCACGAGCAGTACTTC. It yields the protein CASSPGTGIHEQYF. Full variable domain (missing parts from reference TRBV28 and TRBJ2-7): DVKVTQSSRYLVKRTGEKVFLECVQDMDHENMFWYRQDPGLGLRLIYFSYDVKMKEKGDIPEGYSVSREKKERFSLILESASTNQTSMYLCASSPGTGIHEQYFGPGTRLTVT.

The chain uses TRBV11-2 and TRBJ2-1, with 7 bases that match TRBD1. Looked up from germline, CDR1 is SGHAT and CDR2 is FQNNGV. The V gene end was trimmed by 6 bases and the J gene end by 7 bases; junction bases not matched to a gene: 12. This CDR3 has 15 residues. CDR3 protein: CASSTTGFRKNEQFF. The CDR3 DNA follows: TGTGCCAGCAGTACGACAGGGTTTAGAAAAAATGAGCAGTTCTTC.

The CDR3 sequence is CASSDRDSGANVLTF. CDR3 bases: TGTGCCAGCAGTGACCGAGACTCTGGGGCCAACGTCCTGACTTTC. The chain is built from TRBV6-1 and TRBJ2-6, with D unresolved. Trimming pared 3 bases from V and 0 bases from J, leaving 6 bases between. CDR3 size: 15 residues. From germline, CDR1 is MNHNS and CDR2 SASEGT.

This clonotype was observed a few times. V gene TRBV3-1 combines with J gene TRBJ2-7; unclear D gene. The CDR3 spans 11 residues. V was pared by 3 bases and J by 5 bases, with 5 bases between. The germline V gene has CDR1 LGHDT and CDR2 YNNKEL (reference sequence). CDR3 bases: TGTGCCAGCAGCCAGGGTCACGAGCAGTACTTC. Protein product: CASSQGHEQYF.

V and J are TRBV6-1 and TRBJ2-5, with D perhaps matching TRBD2 (6 bases). Germline assignment: CDR1 MNHNS and CDR2 SASEGT. The CDR3 has 16 residues. The V end lost 6 bases, the J end lost 5 bases, and 22 bases lay between the germline ends. The CDR3 reads CASRGGVGGDSETQYF. In DNA, the CDR3 is TGTGCCAGCAGGGGGGGAGTGGGCGGAGATTCGGAGACCCAGTACTTC.

The chain couples TRBV2 to TRBJ1-3; no reliable D call. With 0 bases removed from V and 0 bases from J, the gap between germline ends came to 9 bases. The length of the CDR3 is 16 residues. CDR1 and CDR2 from the germline V gene are SNHLY and FYNNEI. The CDR3 region is CASSEALIFSGNTIYF. The CDR3, as DNA: TGTGCCAGCAGTGAAGCGCTGATCTTCTCTGGAAACACCATATATTTT.

The rearrangement joins TRBV6-1 to TRBJ1-5, with D tentatively TRBD1 (5 bases). Trimming removed 0 bases at V and 0 bases at J, with 15 bases between. CDR3 length equals 18 residues. The germline V gene encodes CDR1 MNHNS and CDR2 SASEGT. The CDR3 DNA reads as TGTGCCAGCAGTGAAGCCATAGGGGCGACCTATAGCAATCAGCCCCAGCATTTT. It specifies CASSEAIGATYSNQPQHF.

The sample holds a few counts of this clonotype. The chain has TRBV6-6 and TRBJ2-7; D gene uncertain. V was cut by 7 bases and J by 4 bases, with 11 bases left in between. The germline V gene encodes CDR1 MNHNY and CDR2 SVGAGI (reference sequence). CDR3 size: 12 residues. CDR3 residues: CASKGLPYEQYF. Written as DNA, the CDR3 is TGTGCCAGCAAGGGCCTCCCGTACGAGCAGTACTTC.